This entry concerns a single T cell receptor (beta chain). Its specificity is unknown. In the source study's methods: Samples ranged from roughly 20,000 to 700,000 TCRs, with a median of approximately 100,000. TCRdb reprocessed the RACE reads with MiXCR, giving one entry per CDR3 protein. The V and J calls shown here were made by TCRdb, not taken from the authors' results. Seen here are around 200,000 distinct CDR3 sequences, approximately 26% observed once, and the top ten hold about 2.3%. As to time point: patch test 3, about 24 weeks after DPC sensitization. This sample's treatment: therapeutic diphenylcyclopropenone sensitization with weekly scalp DPC. The authors extracted total RNA from unfractionated whole blood. The sample belongs to a study of human T cells and chemical hapten exposure. Study conclusions and caveats: Expanded TCR sets contained significantly more large CDR3 similarity clusters than controls.

Germline CDR1 reads SQVTM; CDR2 reads ANQGSEA. The CDR3 runs 13 residues. Trimming removed 6 bases from V and 4 bases from J; junction bases left unmatched: 7. The TCR sequence derives from a woman aged 40 to 49 with alopecia areata. Some clones in this sample may be carry-over from other donors' samples. Specimen: whole blood, collected in connection with sensitization to the hapten diphenylcyclopropenone (DPC). This chain joins TRBV29-1 and TRBJ1-1; TRBD1 aligns across 8 bases. This chain's CDR3 is CSVTGTGTTEAFF. The CDR3 DNA reads TGCAGCGTAACCGGGACAGGAACCACTGAAGCTTTCTTT.